This TCR beta chain was observed in a study of CD8 T cells in Susac syndrome. Reverse transcription used about 0.45 to 1 ug RNA and random hexamers. Amplification of the TCR beta CDR3 was carried out by immunoSEQ multiplex PCR, which spanned a total of 54 Vbeta and 13 Jbeta segments. TCRdb independently ran MiXCR on the immunoSEQ multiplex PCR reads; one entry per CDR3 protein. The sample yields under 350,000 distinct CDR3 sequences, roughly nine tenths seen once. High-throughput TCR beta sequencing covered peripheral CD8+ and CD4+ T cells. The multiple sclerosis control group consisted of treatment-naive patients whose relapsing-remitting disease, which was either stable or active, fulfilled revised McDonald criteria. Negative magnetic isolation gave CD8+ and CD4+ cells; FACS enriched CD8+ TEMRA. V was trimmed by 2 bases and J by 0 bases, leaving 11 bases between them. There are 16 residues in the CDR3. From germline, CDR1 is ENHRY and CDR2 SYGVKD.

Sequenced material: CD4+ T cells from PBMCs. The clonotype comes from a human donor with multiple sclerosis. V and J are TRBV10-3 and TRBJ1-3; weak D call: TRBD1 (5 bases). For the CDR3, the DNA is TGTGCCATCAGTGAGGGGGGTGTTAGCTCTGGAAACACCATATATTTT. As protein: CAISEGGVSSGNTIYF.